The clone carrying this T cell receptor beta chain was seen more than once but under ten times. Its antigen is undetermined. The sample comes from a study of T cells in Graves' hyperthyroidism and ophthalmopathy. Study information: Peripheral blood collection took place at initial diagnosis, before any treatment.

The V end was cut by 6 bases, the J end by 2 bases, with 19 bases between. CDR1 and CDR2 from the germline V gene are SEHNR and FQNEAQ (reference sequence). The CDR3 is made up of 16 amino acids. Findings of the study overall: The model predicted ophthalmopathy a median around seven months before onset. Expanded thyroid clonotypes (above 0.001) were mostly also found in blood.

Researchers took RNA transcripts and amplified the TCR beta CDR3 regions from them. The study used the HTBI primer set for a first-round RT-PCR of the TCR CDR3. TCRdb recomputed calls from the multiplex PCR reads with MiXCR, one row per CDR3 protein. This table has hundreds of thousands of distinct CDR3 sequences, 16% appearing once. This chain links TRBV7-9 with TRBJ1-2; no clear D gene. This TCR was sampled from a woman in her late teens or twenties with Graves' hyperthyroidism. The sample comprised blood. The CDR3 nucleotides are TGTGCCAGCAGTTCTGACGGCCGGATCTTCAACTATGGCTACACCTTC. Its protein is CASSSDGRIFNYGYTF.